This T cell receptor beta chain was captured in a study of neoadjuvant nivolumab and ipilimumab in lung cancer. Study observations and caveats: Resected tumors had greater TCR richness and clonality than uninvolved lung. TCR sequencing covered a small number of samples. From pretherapy to surgery, tumor richness and clonality rose with dual therapy. Resected-tumor TCR richness correlated positively with pretherapy blood richness.

The count of this clone is one. No antigen is known for it. This CDR3 contains 14 residues. Germline loops: CDR1 SGHAT, CDR2 FQNNGV. V lost 0 bases, J lost 0 bases, and 6 bases lay in between. The method was immunoSEQ multiplex PCR; TCRdb's version includes in-frame clones alone and lacks a portion of them. The data contain some 25,000 clones, around 86% of them seen just once; the ten biggest clones take up 7% to 10%. The rearrangement links TRBV11-2 to TRBJ2-7; D unclear. The material sequenced was tumor tissue, taken after neoadjuvant nivolumab, alone or with ipilimumab, at or shortly before surgery. The receptor was isolated from an adult with non-small cell lung cancer. The CDR3 here is CASSLEESSYEQYF. Written as DNA, the CDR3 is TGTGCCAGCAGCTTAGAGGAGAGCTCCTACGAGCAGTACTTC.